This T cell receptor beta chain appears in the sequencing data of a study of blood T cell repertoires in COVID-19 (dated by TCRdb to the early 2020s). As for the study more broadly: Samples covering the acute and convalescent phases of COVID-19 were provided by collaborators in the United States, Italy and Spain. Where available, HLA class I and class II types were taken from metadata supplied by the sample provider and were not determined by assay-based typing. The repertoires were released in a freely available public database intended as a resource for research on the immune response to SARS-CoV-2. Sample metadata almost always included a de-identified subject ID, COVID-19 status, age in years and sex. The dataset comprised deeply sampled blood TCRbeta repertoires from subjects exposed to, actively infected with, or recovered from COVID-19. Samples came from the ongoing ImmuneRACE study (first 160 participants) plus 1,254 subjects from 6 global collaborators. The material from the prospective study consisted of cDNA or gDNA derived from T cells, B-cell-depleted T cells, or PBMCs.

On this clone itself: Its recognized antigen is unknown. Nothing much larger sits one base from this clone, and base qualities are not available.

What the research found in general, with its limitations: How much clinical and demographic metadata was included differed by source and by participant, and the metadata was provided uncurated.

TCRbeta CDR3 regions were amplified from genomic DNA using the immunoSEQ Assay, a bias-controlled multiplex PCR. Per the source publication's procedure: The number of nucleated cells in each sample was estimated by amplification of reference gene primers within the assay. To quantify the absolute abundance of each unique TCRbeta CDR3 rearrangement, sequence reads were collapsed and filtered. For each sample, productive Simpson clonality was calculated as the square root of Simpson's diversity index across productive rearrangements. Held by TCRdb, this immuneACCESS table contains in-frame sequences only and omits some clones. Under half of the omission traces to an unresolved V gene where checked; the cause of the rest is unknown. V and J calls and clone size follow that table, whereas D and trimming were derived from the DNA. The sample yields roughly 190,000 clones; around nine tenths were counted once. About 6.8% of the sample is in the top ten clones.

CDR1 and CDR2, per the germline V gene, are SGHVS and FNYEAQ. Including the terminal cysteine and phenylalanine, the CDR3 comprises 17 residues. Kept here is only the CDR3 DNA, which spans 51 bases and is read in frame from base 1. Compared with germline, V lacks 5 bases and J lacks 0 bases; bases without a gene match: 8. A second Seattle source provided samples from volunteer blood donors who had recovered from COVID-19. Each collaborating institution followed its own protocols to collect whole blood in K2EDTA tubes. Collaborator samples were shipped for TCRbeta analysis as frozen whole blood, isolated PBMCs, or DNA extracted from either sample type.

This clonotype was sampled from a woman aged 40 to 55 who had recovered from COVID-19. Sequenced input: peripheral blood. The chain is made from TRBV7-6 and TRBJ1-4; a stretch of 8 junction bases matches TRBD1. The CDR3 reads as follows: CASSAGQGRTTNEKLFF. The bases read TGTGCCAGCAGCGCAGGACAGGGCCGTACAACTAATGAAAAACTGTTTTTT.